Shown below are 5 T cell receptor beta chains from a single sample sequenced in a study of OX40 agonist ivuxolimab in advanced cancers. Clones were read by immunoSEQ multiplex PCR, and TCRdb kept only the in-frame ones, dropping some. The sample contains some 62,000 clones, 75% to 85% of which appear only once. The sequenced sample was CD4+ or CD8+ T cells sorted from blood, obtained in a trial of the OX40 agonist ivuxolimab. These receptor sequences come from an adult with an advanced solid tumor such as melanoma, head and neck, liver or kidney cancer.

The rearrangement uses TRBV5-5 and TRBJ2-7; TRBD2 agrees at 11 bases. The CDR3 sequence is 15 residues long. Germline V gene sequence: CDR1 SGHKS, CDR2 YYEKEE (reference sequence). Trimming removed 4 bases from V and 5 bases from J; junction bases left unmatched: 8. In DNA form, the CDR3 reads TGTGCCAGCAGCACGTCCGGGACTAGCGGCCACGAGCAGTACTTC. Translating gives CASSTSGTSGHEQYF.

This clone was seen many times. This chain joins TRBV5-4 and TRBJ2-5, with D possibly being TRBD2 (5 bases). The V gene lost 9 bases and the J gene lost 5 bases, with 11 bases spanning the gap. The V gene's germline CDR1 is SGHNT and CDR2 YYREEE (reference sequence). CDR3 size: 11 residues. CDR3 nucleotide sequence: TGTGCCACCGGGATCGGGGAGACCCAGTACTTC. As protein: CATGIGETQYF.

The gene calls are TRBV6-4 and TRBJ2-1; 11 bases match TRBD2. CDR1 is MRHNA and CDR2 is SNTAGT in the germline V gene. The CDR3 loop spans 18 amino acids. V gave up 4 bases and J gave up 9 bases; unmatched junction bases: 17. The CDR3 sequence: CASSAPPPPLAGVAEQFF. The CDR3 bases are TGTGCCAGCAGTGCCCCCCCACCCCCACTAGCGGGAGTTGCTGAGCAGTTCTTC.

The chain recombines TRBV18 with TRBJ1-1; D gene ambiguous. Deletions cut 3 bases from V and 1 base from J, with 12 bases between. Germline V CDR1 and CDR2: KGHSH, LQKENI. This CDR3 has 15 amino acids. The CDR3 reads CASSPVGPPNTEAFF. CDR3 coding DNA: TGTGCCAGCTCACCCGTGGGCCCCCCGAACACTGAAGCTTTCTTT.

The rearrangement links TRBV9 to TRBJ2-5; TRBD2 matches 7 bases. The J call may be in error: the DNA end matches TRBJ2-7 better. Germline CDR1 and CDR2: SGDLS and YYNGEE. The CDR3 runs to 15 residues. The CDR3 region has the DNA TGTGCCAGCAGCGTAGATGGGACTACCTATTACGAGCAGTACTTC. Its protein product is CASSVDGTTYYEQYF.